The sequence of this T cell receptor (beta chain) was determined in a study of control samples from healthy donors and cancer patients. J gave up 4 bases and V 4 bases, and 2 bases lay outside the gene matches. The CDR3 has 12 amino acids. Looked up from germline, CDR1 is SGHKS and CDR2 is YYEKEE (reference sequence). Generated by immunoSEQ multiplex PCR, the TCRdb table keeps only in-frame clones and is missing some. The table records hundreds of thousands of clones, roughly 90% of them present only once. Sequenced: PBMCs. This receptor was obtained from a man in his forties with head and neck cancer. The J gene is TRBJ2-7, the V gene TRBV5-5, with TRBD2 identical over 7 bases. The CDR3 coding sequence is TGTGCCAGCAGCCTGGGGGGGTACGAGCAGTACTTC. This translates into CASSLGGYEQYF. Filled out from reference TRBV5-5 and TRBJ2-7, the complete variable domain reads DAGVTQSPTHLIKTRGQQVTLRCSPISGHKSVSWYQQVLGQGPQFIFQYYEKEERGRGNFPDRFSARQFPNYSSELNVNALLLGDSALYLCASSLGGYEQYFGPGTRLTVT.